This T cell receptor (beta chain) was retrieved from a study of identical twins. Regarding the study as a whole: Twin-shared out-of-frame alpha sequences were enriched for low generation probability.

Points on this clonotype: Its antigen is not identified.

TCRdb fed the 5' RACE reads into MiXCR, producing one record per CDR3 protein. This table holds approximately 1.8 million distinct CDR3 sequences, roughly a third found once. CDR3 length: 17 amino acids. CDR1 DFQATT and CDR2 SNEGSKA come from the germline V gene (reference sequence). Trimming removed 6 bases from V and 4 bases from J; junction bases left unmatched: 15. V usage is TRBV20-1 and J usage is TRBJ2-3; 11 bases fit TRBD2. The source material was cord blood. The receptor comes from a newborn girl in good health. The CDR3 DNA reads TGCAGTGCACCTACTAGCGGGAGAAACCGAGGGGCAGATACGCAGTATTTT. Translating gives CSAPTSGRNRGADTQYF.